These 16 T cell receptor beta chains came from one sample sequenced in a study of human T cells and chemical hapten exposure. Time point: patch test 3, about 24 weeks after DPC sensitization. The treatment here: therapeutic diphenylcyclopropenone sensitization with weekly scalp DPC. Sequencing started from total RNA isolated from unfractionated whole blood. MiXCR was run by TCRdb on the RACE reads, yielding one entry per CDR3 protein. The sample has tens of thousands of distinct CDR3 sequences, 9.5% seen once. The source material was whole blood, sampled in connection with sensitization to the hapten diphenylcyclopropenone (DPC). Receptors were obtained from a man aged 45 to 65 with alopecia areata. Some clones in this sample may be carry-over from other donors' samples.

The chain joins TRBV28 to TRBJ1-1; D gene uncertain. Trimming pared 3 bases from V and 6 bases from J, leaving 11 bases between. CDR3 size: 13 residues. Germline loops: CDR1 MDHEN, CDR2 SYDVKM. CDR3 residues: CASSFSNGAEAFF. The CDR3 coding sequence is TGTGCCAGCAGTTTCTCGAATGGTGCTGAAGCTTTCTTT.

This clonotype was counted at least ten times. The chain combines TRBV12-2 with TRBJ2-7; the table's TRBD2 call for D was not verified on the DNA. TRBV12-2 is an annotated pseudogene. This CDR3 region has 17 residues. The CDR3 reads CASRPRRASGLPYEQYF. The CDR3 region has the DNA TGTGCAAGTCGCCCAAGGAGGGCTAGCGGTCTCCCCTACGAGCAGTACTTC.

The table lists this clonotype with many counts. The chain joins TRBV5-1 to TRBJ2-3; the match to TRBD2 covers 13 bases. V shed 4 bases and J 7 bases; nucleotides not matched to a gene: 12. The CDR3 has 17 residues. Germline CDR1 SGHRS, CDR2 YFSETQ. Here the CDR3 reads CASSISRLAGGQNTQYF. The CDR3 bases are TGCGCCAGCAGCATCTCGCGACTAGCGGGAGGACAGAATACGCAGTATTTT.

This clonotype was counted at least ten times. The chain carries TRBV6-2 or TRBV6-3 and TRBJ2-1; D gene ambiguous. Germline CDR1 and CDR2: MNHEY and SVGEGT. The V end lost 2 bases, the J end lost 9 bases, and 11 bases lay between the germline ends. This CDR3 is 13 amino acids long. This CDR3 is CASSYRLDGEQFF. The CDR3 coding sequence is TGTGCCAGCAGTTACCGGCTAGACGGTGAGCAGTTCTTC.

This clonotype has a handful of counts. V is TRBV20-1 and J is TRBJ2-4; 11 bases are shared with TRBD1. Trimming removed 4 bases from V and 2 bases from J; junction bases left unmatched: 7. Germline V CDR1 and CDR2: DFQATT, SNEGSKA (reference sequence). This CDR3 contains 16 residues. The CDR3: CSATPGQGASKNIQYF. The CDR3 DNA reads TGCAGTGCTACACCCGGACAGGGGGCGTCCAAAAACATTCAGTACTTC.

The CDR3 region is CASSFSTGAKNIQYF. As DNA, the CDR3 is TGTGCCAGCAGCTTTTCAACGGGGGCCAAAAACATTCAGTACTTC. V and J are TRBV28 and TRBJ2-4; TRBD2 is a possible D gene (5 bases). Germline V lookup: CDR1 MDHEN, CDR2 SYDVKM. This CDR3 region has 15 residues. Trimming removed 6 bases at V and 1 base at J, with 13 bases between.

This clonotype has ten or more counts. This rearrangement joins TRBV29-1 to TRBJ2-5, with 7 bases lining up with TRBD2. The CDR3 consists of 15 residues. Germline V gene lookup returns CDR1 SQVTM and CDR2 ANQGSEA. Germline trimming cut 7 bases from V and 5 bases from J; bases unmatched to any gene: 16. CDR3 nucleotides: TGCAGCGCCGACCCTCAGAAGCGGGGTGGGGAGACCCAGTACTTC. Its translation: CSADPQKRGGETQYF.

This clonotype was recorded many times. J is TRBJ2-5 and V is TRBV2; 7 positions match TRBD1. V lost 6 bases, J lost 9 bases, and 1 base stayed unmatched. The CDR3 spans 10 residues. Germline CDR1 and CDR2: SNHLY and FYNNEI. For the CDR3, the DNA is TGTGCCAGCAGCACAGGGGCCCAGTACTTC. It translates to CASSTGAQYF.

This clonotype showed up many times. The CDR3 sequence: CASSLGGLLNTEAFF. The CDR3 DNA reads as TGTGCCAGCAGCTTAGGAGGGCTATTGAACACTGAAGCTTTCTTT. The chain is built from TRBV7-9 and TRBJ1-1, with unresolved D. This CDR3 is 15 amino acids long. Looked up from germline, CDR1 is SEHNR and CDR2 is FQNEAQ (reference sequence). The V and J ends lost 1 base and 0 bases respectively, with 9 bases between them.

This clonotype was recorded at least ten times. The V and J genes are TRBV28 and TRBJ2-7; 7 bases are shared with TRBD1. V dropped 5 bases and J dropped 4; count of bases not matched to a gene: 8. The CDR3 totals 14 residues. CDR1 is MDHEN and CDR2 is SYDVKM in the germline V gene. CDR3 DNA: TGTGCCAGCAGTATACCGGGACAGATATACGAGCAGTACTTC. Translating it yields CASSIPGQIYEQYF.

At least ten counts were recorded for this clonotype. This chain joins TRBV3-1 and TRBJ1-1; 8 nucleotides align to TRBD1. This CDR3 is 14 amino acids long. Germline CDR1 is LGHDT and CDR2 is YNNKEL (reference sequence). Losses at the gene ends were 3 bases for V and 4 bases for J; bases not matched to a gene: 4. CDR3 DNA sequence: TGTGCCAGCAGCCACAGGGGGCGCGGCACTGAAGCTTTCTTT. Translating gives CASSHRGRGTEAFF.

V usage is TRBV5-1 and J usage is TRBJ1-1, with no clear D. Per the germline V gene, CDR1 is SGHRS and CDR2 is YFSETQ. V lost 4 bases and J 0 bases, leaving 7 bases between the germline ends. CDR3 length: 13 amino acids. The CDR3 DNA reads as TGCGCCAGCAGCCCCTGGTTGAACACTGAAGCTTTCTTT. The encoded protein is CASSPWLNTEAFF.

This clonotype was detected ten times or more. The rearrangement uses TRBV19 and TRBJ2-7; the match to TRBD1 covers 10 bases. The CDR3 covers 13 residues. V dropped 10 bases and J dropped 4; count of bases not matched to a gene: 7. The germline gives CDR1 LNHDA, CDR2 SQIVND (reference sequence). DNA of the CDR3: TGTGCCACCACCTTGGGACAGGGGTACGAGCAGTACTTC. Amino acids: CATTLGQGYEQYF. Together with reference TRBV19 and TRBJ2-7, the CDR3 gives the full variable domain: DGGITQSPKYLFRKEGQNVTLSCEQNLNHDAMYWYRQDPGQGLRLIYYSQIVNDFQKGDIAEGYSVSREKKESFPLTVTSAQKNPTAFYLCATTLGQGYEQYFGPGTRLTVT.

Note on this clonotype: A much larger clone is a single base away; this may be a read error. This rearrangement joins TRBV5-5 to TRBJ2-2, with D possibly matching TRBD1 (6 bases). Germline V gene data show CDR1 as SGHKS and CDR2 as YYEKEE (reference sequence). This CDR3 has 14 amino acids. The CDR3 is CASPDRSNTEELFF. The CDR3 DNA is TGTGCCAGTCCGGACAGATCGAACACCGAGGAGCTGTTTTTT.

At least ten counts were recorded for this clonotype. Compared with germline, one end of the junction differs, possibly owing to a read error. This rearrangement joins TRBV6-2 or TRBV6-3 to TRBJ2-7; 8 bases map to TRBD1. This CDR3 is 13 amino acids long. The germline V gene encodes CDR1 MNHEY and CDR2 SVGEGT. CDR3 nucleotides: TGTGCCAGCAGCCGGAATGTACCGGGACAGGAGAACTTC. Translated: CASSRNVPGQENF.

This clonotype was detected many times. The J gene is TRBJ1-1, the V gene TRBV10-3; no firm D call. The CDR3 totals 15 residues. The V end was cut by 3 bases, the J end by 5 bases, with 16 bases between. Germline-derived CDR1 and CDR2 are ENHRY and SYGVKD. CDR3 nucleotide sequence: TGTGCCATCAGTGACCAGGCCCCGGAGGGAACTGAAGCTTTCTTT. Translated: CAISDQAPEGTEAFF.